Following are 16 T cell receptor beta chains from one sample sequenced in a study of blood T cell repertoires in COVID-19. Here immunoSEQ multiplex PCR was the method, and the copy in TCRdb shows in-frame clones only, minus some. The sample has under 200,000 clones; 88% are singletons. Input material: peripheral blood. The receptors originated from a man aged 35-49 years with active or convalescent COVID-19.

Comments on this clone: A junction boundary mismatches the germline segment, possibly from a read error. V gene TRBV2 combines with J gene TRBJ2-7, with TRBD2 matching 10 bases. Per germline, CDR1 SNHLY and CDR2 FYNNEI. The CDR3 contains 14 residues. CDR3 residues: CVSSEREGPYEQYF. The DNA for the CDR3 is TGTGTCAGCAGCGAGCGGGAGGGCCCCTACGAGCAGTACTTC.

The gene calls are TRBV28 and TRBJ1-5; 7 positions match TRBD1. This CDR3 has 15 residues. V shed 6 bases and J 1 base; nucleotides not matched to a gene: 6. CDR1 is MDHEN and CDR2 is SYDVKM in the germline V gene. The CDR3 region has the DNA TGTGCCAGCAGACATCCGGGACAGAGCAATCAGCCCCAGCATTTT. It specifies CASRHPGQSNQPQHF.

This clone occurred a few times. The V call is TRBV19, the J call TRBJ2-1; the D gene is possibly TRBD2 (5 bases). Trimming pared 3 bases from V and 2 bases from J, leaving 11 bases between. The germline gives CDR1 LNHDA, CDR2 SQIVND (reference sequence). The CDR3 runs to 15 residues. CDR3 region: CASSMTGNTYNEQFF. The CDR3 DNA reads TGTGCCAGTAGTATGACGGGGAACACCTACAATGAGCAGTTCTTC.

J is TRBJ1-6 and V is TRBV25-1, with a weak D call TRBD1 (6 bases). Germline V gene sequence: CDR1 MGHDK, CDR2 SYGVNS. V lost 4 bases and J lost 3, with 13 bases in between. The CDR3 is 16 residues long. CDR3 DNA: TGTGCCAGCAGTGGCCCGACAGGTATCTATAATTCACCCCTCCACTTT. Protein sequence: CASSGPTGIYNSPLHF.

The V and J genes are TRBV19 and TRBJ1-4; TRBD1 matches at 7 bases. The CDR3 extends over 16 amino acids. After removal of 1 base from V and 8 bases from J, the junction contained 10 bases not matched to a gene. Per germline, CDR1 LNHDA and CDR2 SQIVND (reference sequence). The CDR3 protein is CASSIGLGQSKEKLFF. CDR3 nucleotide sequence: TGTGCCAGTAGTATAGGCCTGGGACAGAGTAAGGAAAAACTGTTTTTT.

The chain recombines TRBV21-1 with TRBJ1-6. TRBV21-1 represents a pseudogene. The CDR3 contains 12 residues. The DNA of the CDR3 is TGTGCACTACGCTCCTATAATTCACCCCTCCACTTT. Amino acids: CALRSYNSPLHF.

The chain employs TRBV7-6 and TRBJ1-1, with D tentatively TRBD1 (6 bases). Trimming left V 1 base short and J 5 bases short, with 20 bases between. The CDR3 has 17 amino acids. Germline CDR1 SGHVS, CDR2 FNYEAQ. The CDR3 DNA reads TGTGCCAGCAGCTTAGTCGGAAGGGGGTCTCCAAGGACTGAAGCTTTCTTT. Its translation: CASSLVGRGSPRTEAFF.

The CDR3 coding sequence is TGTGCCAGCAGCTTGGCCGGACAGGGAGGGAATGAGCAGTTCTTC. Its protein is CASSLAGQGGNEQFF. The V call is TRBV5-4, the J call TRBJ2-1, with a weak D call TRBD1 (8 bases). The CDR3 contains 15 residues. Trimming took off 0 bases at V and 7 bases at J, with 14 bases between the two ends. Germline loops: CDR1 SGHNT, CDR2 YYREEE (reference sequence).

The J gene is TRBJ1-6, the V gene TRBV7-2, with TRBD1 identical over 7 bases. The CDR3 length is 19 residues. Per the germline V gene, CDR1 is SGHTA and CDR2 is FQGNSA. Trimming took 0 bases from V and 5 from J; bases not matched to a gene: 13. CDR3 sequence (DNA): TGTGCCAGCAGCTTAGCCGGACAGGATCTCTACTGGGATAATTCACCCCTCCACTTT. Translating gives CASSLAGQDLYWDNSPLHF.

This clone was counted a few times. V is TRBV11-2 and J is TRBJ1-1; D remains ambiguous. The CDR3 contains 15 residues. The germline V and J ends were trimmed by 3 bases and 5 bases, with 16 bases remaining between them. Germline CDR1 is SGHAT and CDR2 is FQNNGV. CDR3 DNA sequence: TGTGCCAGCAGCTTGGCTGACGGTTGGAGTACTGAAGCTTTCTTT. Residues: CASSLADGWSTEAFF.

This chain links TRBV9 with TRBJ1-1, with TRBD1 matching 8 bases. CDR1 and CDR2 from the germline V gene are SGDLS and YYNGEE. The trim removed 4 bases at V and 1 base at J, leaving 3 bases unmatched. The CDR3 has 14 residues. The DNA of the CDR3 is TGTGCCAGCAGCACCGGACAGGGGAACACTGAAGCTTTCTTT. Protein product: CASSTGQGNTEAFF.

The chain couples TRBV10-1 to TRBJ2-5, with a weak D call TRBD2 (5 bases). Germline loops: CDR1 WNHNN, CDR2 SYGVQD (reference sequence). The CDR3 loop spans 13 amino acids. Trimming left V 5 bases short and J 3 bases short, with 10 bases between. CDR3 coding DNA: TGCGCCAGCAGTTGGGAGTTGGAAGAGACCCAGTACTTC. Translating gives CASSWELEETQYF.

The V call is TRBV5-8, the J call TRBJ1-5; D remains ambiguous. The CDR3 totals 13 residues. Germline-derived CDR1 and CDR2 are SGHTS and YDEGEE. The V gene lost 0 bases and the J gene lost 5 bases, with 6 bases spanning the gap. CDR3 in amino acids: CASSLAGDQPQHF. CDR3 nucleotides: TGTGCCAGCAGCTTGGCGGGAGATCAGCCCCAGCATTTT.

V usage is TRBV18 and J usage is TRBJ2-6; 7 bases are a match to TRBD1. The CDR3 contains 17 residues. The germline CDR1 and CDR2 sequences are KGHSH and LQKENI. Germline trimming cut 6 bases from V and 0 bases from J; bases unmatched to any gene: 8. The CDR3 loop reads CASSKGGALSGANVLTF. The DNA of the CDR3 is TGTGCCAGCTCCAAAGGGGGCGCCCTCTCTGGGGCCAACGTCCTGACTTTC.

The chain employs TRBV6-4 and TRBJ2-7, with D possibly TRBD2 on 5 matching bases. The V and J ends lost 3 bases and 0 bases respectively, with 12 bases between them. The CDR3 has 15 residues. Germline V gene data show CDR1 as MRHNA and CDR2 as SNTAGT. The CDR3 bases are TGTGCCAGCAGTGATTGGACTCATGACTCCTACGAGCAGTACTTC. Amino acid sequence: CASSDWTHDSYEQYF.

V usage is TRBV4-3 and J usage is TRBJ1-1; unclear D gene. The CDR3 is 15 residues long. V gave up 0 bases and J gave up 0 bases, with 8 bases separating them. The germline V gene has CDR1 LGHNA and CDR2 YSLEER. The chain's CDR3 is CASSQDAGMNTEAFF. The CDR3 nucleotides are TGCGCCAGCAGCCAAGATGCAGGCATGAACACTGAAGCTTTCTTT.